This record concerns one T cell receptor beta chain sequence. What it binds is not known. The data were taken from a study of T cell responses to AZD1222 COVID-19 vaccine. Across the whole study: Second-dose recipients at about 4 or about 12 weeks were treated as one pooled group. General observations from the study: At study baseline, merely roughly 6 AZD1222 recipients were seropositive.

The CDR3 length is 15 residues. The V end was cut by 7 bases, the J end by 7 bases, with 19 bases between. Germline V gene lookup returns CDR1 SNHLY and CDR2 FYNNEI. Only in-frame clones appear in the TCRdb table, and some are missing; sequencing was by immunoSEQ multiplex PCR. The table shows 90,000 to 100,000 clones, with over 75% occurring only once. This clonotype was sampled from an adult in good health. The rearrangement links TRBV2 to TRBJ1-4; tentatively, D is TRBD1 (5 bases). The source was peripheral blood, collected on day 0 of AZD1222 vaccination. CDR3 residues: CASKQAMTGSEKLFF. CDR3 in DNA: TGTGCCAGCAAACAGGCTATGACCGGATCTGAAAAACTGTTTTTT.